This entry is about one T cell receptor beta chain. Trimming left V 3 bases short and J 10 bases short, with 13 bases between. Germline assignment: CDR1 MDHEN and CDR2 SYDVKM. This CDR3 comprises 12 residues. This specimen comes from a study of blood T cell repertoires in COVID-19. Study overall: In each case, the material was cDNA or gDNA derived from T cells, B-cell-depleted T cells, or PBMCs.

Profiled with immunoSEQ multiplex PCR; TCRdb holds only in-frame clones, not every one. The repertoire has 350,000 to 500,000 clones, about 90% of them found once; the top ten carry 0.7% to 0.85%. This receptor was taken from a man in his late teens or twenties with COVID-19, enrolled during active disease. V and J are TRBV28 and TRBJ2-7; D might be TRBD2 (5 bases). The sequenced sample was peripheral blood. CDR3 in DNA: TGTGCCAGCAGTTTGTCGCCCGGGGATCAGTACTTC. Protein: CASSLSPGDQYF.